This entry concerns a single T cell receptor beta chain. Its antigen is not identified. These data are taken from a study of vaccination effects on CD4 cells after COVID-19. Across the study: Participants received two doses of either the BNT162b2 or mRNA-1273 vaccine. Study-level points and caveats: Marked clonal contraction of infection- and vaccine-induced clones was seen late after vaccination.

Ahead of sequencing, the ViraFEST assay grew antigen-specific CD4+ T cells using viral peptide pools. Scientists isolated CD4+ T cells after an approximately ten-day culture period ended. The healthy vaccine recipients, who had no prior SARS-CoV-2 infection, showed negative nucleocapsid antibodies. Peptides at roughly 10 ug/ml and IL-2 at 9.5 to 10 IU/ml were added to about 2 million PBMC per well. The authors replaced half the medium with IL-2 medium on days 3 and 7. Generated by immunoSEQ multiplex PCR, the TCRdb table keeps only in-frame clones and is missing some. The sample consists of about 41,000 clones, 77% of them appearing once. V gave up 5 bases and J gave up 5 bases, with 18 bases separating them. The germline gives CDR1 SGHAT, CDR2 FQDESV (reference sequence). This CDR3 comprises 15 residues.

The chain couples TRBV11-1 to TRBJ2-5, with D perhaps TRBD1 (6 bases). The starting material was CD4+ T cells from PBMCs cultured with HCoV-NL63 spike peptides, obtained before COVID-19 vaccination. The source of this sequence is a human donor who received a COVID-19 vaccine. In nucleotides, the CDR3 is TGTGCCAGCAGCCACGGACAGTCGAGTAGTGAGACCCAGTACTTC. The encoded protein is CASSHGQSSSETQYF.